Below, 2 T cell receptor beta chains from the same sample are listed, as sequenced in a study of T cells in tumors after PD-1 blockade. Method: immunoSEQ multiplex PCR; TCRdb's copy keeps in-frame clones and lacks some. The sample holds approximately 45,000 clones; under 85% are singletons and the top ten take around 9.3%. The material sequenced was PBMCs, taken before anti-PD-1 therapy. The receptors were sampled from a human donor with advanced basal cell or squamous cell carcinoma (not recorded which).

The sample holds a few counts of this clone. The chain uses TRBV7-9 and TRBJ1-6; D uncertain. The CDR3 spans 15 residues. V was clipped by 1 base and J by 7 bases, with 11 bases between them. CDR1 is SEHNR and CDR2 is FQNEAQ in the germline V gene (reference sequence). The CDR3 DNA follows: TGTGCCAGCAGCTTAGGCCCTCAACCGAATTCACCCCTCCACTTT. This translates into CASSLGPQPNSPLHF.

This clone has a single count. The chain recombines TRBV29-1 with TRBJ1-5; D gene unclear. The length of the CDR3 is 13 residues. V lost 5 bases and J 1 base, leaving 9 bases between the germline ends. The germline CDR1 and CDR2 sequences are SQVTM and ANQGSEA. The CDR3 reads CSVQEGSNQPQHF. Written as DNA, the CDR3 is TGCAGCGTTCAGGAGGGAAGCAATCAGCCCCAGCATTTT.